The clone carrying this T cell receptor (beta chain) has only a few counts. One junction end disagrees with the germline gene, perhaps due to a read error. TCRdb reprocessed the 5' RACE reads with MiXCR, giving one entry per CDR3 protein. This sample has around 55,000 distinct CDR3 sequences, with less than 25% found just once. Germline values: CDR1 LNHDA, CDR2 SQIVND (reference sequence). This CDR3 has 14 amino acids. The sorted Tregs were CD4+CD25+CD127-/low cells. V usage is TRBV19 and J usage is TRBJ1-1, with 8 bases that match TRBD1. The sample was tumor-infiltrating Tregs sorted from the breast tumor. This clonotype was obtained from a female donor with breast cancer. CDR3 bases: TGTGCCAGCGACAGGGGATTGGGGAACACTGATGCTTTCTTT. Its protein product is CASDRGLGNTDAFF.